These T cell receptor beta chains were read from a single sample in a study of technical replicates of blood from several donors. Repertoires were generated with immunoSEQ multiplex PCR, while TCRdb's copy carries only in-frame clones and drops some. The sample yields 72,000 or so clones, just under 95% seen once. Material for sequencing was T cells isolated from PBMCs. These receptors were obtained from a human donor in good health. CDR3s include the opening cysteine and the closing phenylalanine or tryptophan. The D gene is left open where the match is weak. Clone sizes are given selectively: once, few, many, or a class where the clone is expanded.

.	TRBD1	TRBV7-3	15	TRBJ1-2	CASSLVAGGAGGYTF	TGTGCCAGCAGCTTAGTAGCAGGGGGCGCTGGGGGCTACACCTTC
.	.	TRBV25-1	16	TRBJ1-3	CASSAMTGISGNTIYF	TGTGCCAGCAGTGCAATGACAGGTATCTCTGGAAACACCATATATTTT
.	TRBD1	TRBV11-1	15	TRBJ2-1	CASSLGTGGYNEQFF	TGTGCCAGCAGCTTAGGGACAGGGGGCTACAATGAGCAGTTCTTC
.	.	TRBV7-9	15	TRBJ2-7	CASSRETGGDYEQYF	TGTGCCAGCAGCAGAGAGACCGGCGGGGACTACGAGCAGTACTTC
.	TRBD2	TRBV2	14	TRBJ2-7	CASRHPAGAYEQYF	TGTGCCAGCAGGCATCCAGCGGGGGCCTACGAGCAGTACTTC
.	TRBD1	TRBV28	15	TRBJ2-7	CASRRDRGPSYEQYF	TGTGCCAGCAGACGGGACAGGGGGCCGTCCTACGAGCAGTACTTC
.	.	TRBV4-1	13	TRBJ1-2	CASSQESGYGYTF	TGCGCCAGCAGCCAAGAATCGGGCTATGGCTACACCTTC
.	TRBD1	TRBV18	14	TRBJ2-7	CASSRNDRGNEQYF	TGTGCCAGCTCACGAAATGACAGGGGTAACGAGCAGTACTTC
.	TRBD1	TRBV6-5	14	TRBJ1-1	CASSYLTGDTDAFF	TGTGCCAGCAGTTATCTTACAGGGGACACTGATGCTTTCTTT
.	.	TRBV6-6	12	TRBJ2-7	CASSYRGGEQYF	TGTGCCAGCAGTTATAGGGGGGGAGAGCAGTACTTC
.	.	TRBV10-2	14	TRBJ1-5	CASRPDSNHQPQHF	TGCGCCAGCAGACCCGACAGCAACCATCAGCCCCAGCATTTT
.	.	TRBV9	15	TRBJ2-1	CASSANREIGPGQFF	TGTGCCAGCAGCGCAAACAGGGAGATCGGACCCGGGCAGTTCTTC
.	TRBD2	TRBV15	16	TRBJ2-1	CATSRGTSGIYNEQFF	TGTGCCACCAGCCGAGGGACTAGCGGGATTTACAATGAGCAGTTCTTC
.	TRBD1	TRBV9	15	TRBJ1-5	CASSVGQGSNQPQHF	TGTGCCAGCAGCGTCGGACAGGGCAGCAATCAGCCCCAGCATTTT
.	.	TRBV19	14	TRBJ2-3	CASSPARSTDTQYF	TGTGCCAGTAGCCCAGCGAGAAGCACAGATACGCAGTATTTT
.	.	TRBV21-1	13	TRBJ2-7	CASSPRDPQWRYF	TGTGCCAGCAGTCCGCGGGACCCACAGTGGAGGTACTTC
.	.	TRBV20-1	10	TRBJ1-1	CSAIQGEAFF	TGCAGTGCTATTCAGGGGGAAGCTTTCTTT
.	TRBD1	TRBV29-1	12	TRBJ1-2	CSAGQGEDGYTF	TGCAGCGCGGGACAGGGGGAAGATGGCTACACCTTC
many	.	TRBV6-4	15	TRBJ2-1	CASSAQDSSYNEQFF	TGTGCCAGCAGTGCTCAGGACAGCTCCTACAATGAGCAGTTCTTC
.	TRBD2	TRBV7-9	15	TRBJ2-1	CASSLIAGAGNEQFF	TGTGCCAGCAGCTTAATCGCGGGAGCAGGTAATGAGCAGTTCTTC
.	.	TRBV6-5	14	TRBJ2-7	CASSFSGSGIEQYF	TGTGCCAGCAGTTTCTCCGGTTCGGGTATCGAGCAGTACTTC
.	.	TRBV25-1	15	TRBJ2-1	CASSEFGGTYNEQFF	TGTGCCAGCAGTGAATTTGGGGGGACTTACAATGAGCAGTTCTTC
.	.	TRBV2	13	TRBJ2-5	CASSGGLGETQYF	TGTGCCAGCAGTGGAGGGCTCGGAGAGACCCAGTACTTC
.	TRBD1	TRBV2	16	TRBJ2-5	CASSEVTGGEGETQYF	TGTGCCAGCAGTGAGGTGACAGGGGGCGAAGGAGAGACCCAGTACTTC
.	.	TRBV6-6	16	TRBJ1-4	CASSYVRGRANEKLFF	TGTGCCAGCAGTTACGTGAGGGGGAGGGCTAATGAAAAACTGTTTTTT
.	.	TRBV6-6	12	TRBJ1-1	CASSLQHTEAFF	TGTGCCAGCAGCTTACAGCACACTGAAGCTTTCTTT
.	.	TRBV27	15	TRBJ2-1	CASSLYLQGGDEQFF	TGTGCCAGCAGTTTATATTTGCAGGGCGGGGATGAGCAGTTCTTC
.	TRBD1	TRBV19	14	TRBJ2-7	CATAPGQGSWEQYF	TGTGCCACCGCCCCGGGACAGGGATCCTGGGAGCAGTACTTC
.	TRBD2	TRBV15	20	TRBJ2-3	CATSRDLLAGGKGDTDTQYF	TGTGCCACCAGCAGAGATCTACTAGCGGGAGGGAAGGGGGACACAGATACGCAGTATTTT
.	.	TRBV7-8	14	TRBJ1-1	CASSTTTVNTEAFF	TGTGCCAGCAGCACAACCACAGTGAACACTGAAGCTTTCTTT
.	TRBD2	TRBV5-8	18	TRBJ2-2	CASSISPGLAGSTGELFF	TGTGCCAGCAGCATAAGCCCGGGACTAGCGGGAAGTACCGGGGAGCTGTTTTTT
.	TRBD2	TRBV7-9	15	TRBJ2-2	CASKTLAENTGELFF	TGTGCCAGCAAGACTCTAGCGGAAAACACCGGGGAGCTGTTTTTT
.	TRBD2	TRBV19	16	TRBJ2-3	CASSRVAGGGTDTQYF	TGTGCCAGTAGTAGGGTAGCGGGAGGGGGCACAGATACGCAGTATTTT
.	TRBD1	TRBV10-3	14	TRBJ2-1	CAIRAGTGLYEQFF	TGTGCCATCAGGGCCGGGACAGGCCTCTATGAGCAGTTCTTC
.	.	TRBV6-5	15	TRBJ2-2	CASSYNQGNTGELFF	TGTGCCAGCAGTTACAACCAGGGGAACACCGGGGAGCTGTTTTTT
.	.	TRBV18	12	TRBJ2-3	CASSPAADTQYF	TGTGCCAGCTCACCGGCTGCAGATACGCAGTATTTT
once	TRBD1	TRBV27	14	TRBJ1-1	CASSYSEGATEAFF	TGTGCCAGCAGTTACTCAGAGGGGGCAACTGAAGCTTTCTTT
few	.	TRBV2	14	TRBJ1-1	CASSWSREGNEAFF	TGTGCCAGCTCCTGGTCCAGGGAGGGGAATGAAGCTTTCTTT
once	.	TRBV6-6	15	TRBJ2-5	CASSREPGAQETQYF	TGTGCCAGCAGCAGAGAACCGGGAGCCCAAGAGACCCAGTACTTC
.	.	TRBV6-5	12	TRBJ1-1	CASSYSLTEAFF	TGTGCCAGCAGTTACTCCCTGACTGAAGCTTTCTTT
.	.	TRBV20-1	11	TRBJ1-4	CSATSNEKLFF	TGCAGTGCAACAAGTAATGAAAAACTGTTTTTT
.	TRBD1	TRBV11-2	14	TRBJ2-7	CASSPRGLSYEQYF	TGTGCCAGCAGCCCCAGGGGGCTGTCCTACGAGCAGTACTTC
.	.	TRBV6-5	13	TRBJ1-2	CASQKGDNYGYTF	TGTGCCAGCCAGAAGGGGGATAACTATGGCTACACCTTC
.	TRBD1	TRBV6-1	18	TRBJ1-5	CASSETGVGLYSNQPQHF	TGTGCCAGCAGTGAAACAGGGGTAGGCCTCTATAGCAATCAGCCCCAGCATTTT
.	.	TRBV4-3	14	TRBJ2-7	CASSQDHARGEQYF	TGCGCCAGCAGCCAAGATCACGCCAGGGGCGAGCAGTACTTC
.	TRBD2	TRBV28	14	TRBJ2-7	CASSLAGVRYEQYF	TGTGCCAGCAGTCTAGCGGGAGTTAGGTACGAGCAGTACTTC
once	TRBD2	TRBV9	15	TRBJ2-7	CASSVDPSGSYEQYF	TGTGCCAGCAGCGTAGATCCTAGCGGATCCTACGAGCAGTACTTC
.	TRBD1	TRBV4-1	13	TRBJ2-2	CASSDRVTGELFF	TGCGCCAGCAGCGACAGGGTCACCGGGGAGCTGTTTTTT
.	TRBD2	TRBV5-6	15	TRBJ2-1	CASSSSGGRGNEQFF	TGTGCCAGCAGCTCTTCGGGCGGGAGAGGCAATGAGCAGTTCTTC
.	.	TRBV5-6	14	TRBJ2-2	CASSLGMENGELFF	TGTGCCAGCAGCCTGGGAATGGAGAACGGGGAGCTGTTTTTT
.	.	TRBV19	13	TRBJ1-4	CASDRPGNEKLFF	TGTGCCAGTGACAGGCCCGGTAATGAAAAACTGTTTTTT
.	.	TRBV9	14	TRBJ2-3	CASSSRDSTDTQYF	TGTGCCAGCAGCTCCCGCGACTCGACAGATACGCAGTATTTT
.	.	TRBV7-2	12	TRBJ1-2	CASSVQVYGYTF	TGTGCCAGCAGTGTCCAGGTGTATGGCTACACCTTC
.	TRBD2	TRBV28	16	TRBJ2-3	CASSLVSGRAKDTQYF	TGTGCCAGCAGTTTAGTATCCGGGAGGGCTAAAGATACGCAGTATTTT
once	TRBD1	TRBV28	17	TRBJ2-6	CASIAIQGANGANVLTF	TGTGCCAGCATTGCCATACAGGGGGCTAACGGGGCCAACGTCCTGACTTTC
once	.	TRBV10-3	14	TRBJ2-5	CAIRKDWDQETQYF	TGTGCCATCAGGAAGGACTGGGACCAAGAGACCCAGTACTTC
.	.	TRBV15	16	TRBJ1-1	CATRSSGTFMNTEAFF	TGTGCCACAAGAAGCTCTGGGACTTTCATGAACACTGAAGCTTTCTTT
.	TRBD2	TRBV19	15	TRBJ2-7	CASSIGGRYSYEQYF	TGTGCCAGTAGTATTGGCGGGAGGTACAGCTACGAGCAGTACTTC
.	.	TRBV25-1	11	TRBJ2-1	CASTSYNEQFF	TGTGCCAGCACTAGTTACAATGAGCAGTTCTTC
.	TRBD2	TRBV6-5	14	TRBJ2-1	CASGTGLANNEQFF	TGTGCCAGCGGGACCGGACTAGCAAACAATGAGCAGTTCTTC